This T cell receptor beta chain was recovered during a study of T cell responses to AZD1222 COVID-19 vaccine. Here immunoSEQ multiplex PCR was the method, and the copy in TCRdb shows in-frame clones only, minus some. The data contain about 120,000 clones, about 90% of them singletons. The CDR3 contains 12 residues. Trimming removed 1 base from V and 7 bases from J, with 7 bases in between. The V gene's germline CDR1 is SGHDN and CDR2 FVKESK. Findings and caveats of the study: Once two AZD1222 doses were given, Spike-specific TCR breadth and depth went up.

As regards this clone: Its target is unknown.

The origin of this receptor is an adult in good health. J is TRBJ2-5 and V is TRBV14, with D perhaps given as TRBD1 or TRBD2 (5 bases each). Sequenced material: peripheral blood, taken on day 0 of AZD1222 vaccination. The CDR3 DNA reads as TGTGCCAGCAGCCAAGTGAGGGGGACCCAGTACTTC. This encodes CASSQVRGTQYF.